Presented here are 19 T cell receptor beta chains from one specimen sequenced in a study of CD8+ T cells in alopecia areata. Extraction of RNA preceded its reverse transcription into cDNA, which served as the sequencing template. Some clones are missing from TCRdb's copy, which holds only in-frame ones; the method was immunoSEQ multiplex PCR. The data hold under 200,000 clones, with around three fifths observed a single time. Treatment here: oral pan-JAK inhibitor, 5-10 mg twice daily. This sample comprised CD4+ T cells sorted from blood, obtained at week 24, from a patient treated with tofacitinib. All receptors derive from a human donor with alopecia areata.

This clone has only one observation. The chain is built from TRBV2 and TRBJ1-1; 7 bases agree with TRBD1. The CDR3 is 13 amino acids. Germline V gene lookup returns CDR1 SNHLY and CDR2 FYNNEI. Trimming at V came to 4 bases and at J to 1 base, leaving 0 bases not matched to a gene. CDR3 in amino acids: CASSGQGNTEAFF. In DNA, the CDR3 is TGTGCCAGCAGTGGACAGGGGAACACTGAAGCTTTCTTT.

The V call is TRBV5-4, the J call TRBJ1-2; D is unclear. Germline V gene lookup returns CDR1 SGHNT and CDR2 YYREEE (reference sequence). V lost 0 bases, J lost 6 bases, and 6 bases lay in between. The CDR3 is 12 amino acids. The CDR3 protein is CASSLVGDGYTF. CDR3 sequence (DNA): TGTGCCAGCAGCTTGGTTGGGGATGGCTACACCTTC.

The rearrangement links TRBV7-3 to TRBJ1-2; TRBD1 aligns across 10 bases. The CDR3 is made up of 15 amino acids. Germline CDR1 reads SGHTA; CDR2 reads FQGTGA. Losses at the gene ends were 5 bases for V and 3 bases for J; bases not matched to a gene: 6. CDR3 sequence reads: CASSPGTGADYGYTF. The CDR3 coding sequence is TGTGCCAGCAGCCCCGGGACAGGGGCCGACTATGGCTACACCTTC.

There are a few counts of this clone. The CDR3 region has the DNA TGTGCCAGCAGCCGACAGGGAGGATACTCACCCCTCCACTTT. Encoded protein: CASSRQGGYSPLHF. The gene calls are TRBV11-3 and TRBJ1-6; TRBD1 agrees at 7 bases. This CDR3 region has 14 residues. Germline V CDR1 and CDR2: SGHNT, YENEEA. V trimming: 5 bases; J trimming: 10 bases; junction bases outside the gene matches: 8.

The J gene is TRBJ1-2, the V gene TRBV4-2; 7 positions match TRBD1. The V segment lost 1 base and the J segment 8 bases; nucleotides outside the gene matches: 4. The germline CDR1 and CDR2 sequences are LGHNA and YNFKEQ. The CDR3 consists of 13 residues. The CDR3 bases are TGTGCCAGCAGCCAAGCGCAGGGACAGGGCTACACCTTC. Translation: CASSQAQGQGYTF.

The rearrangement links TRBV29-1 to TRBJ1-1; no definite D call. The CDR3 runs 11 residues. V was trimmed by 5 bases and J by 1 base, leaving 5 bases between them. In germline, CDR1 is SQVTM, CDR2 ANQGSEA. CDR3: CSVQWNTEAFF. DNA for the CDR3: TGCAGCGTTCAGTGGAACACTGAAGCTTTCTTT.

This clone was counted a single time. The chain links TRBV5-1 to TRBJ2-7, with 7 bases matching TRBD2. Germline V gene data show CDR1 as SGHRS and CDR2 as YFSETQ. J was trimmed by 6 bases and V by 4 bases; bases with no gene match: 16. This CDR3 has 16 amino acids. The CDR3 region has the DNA TGCGCCAGCAGCCCAGCCCTGGGAGGGGCAGGCTCCGAGCAGTACTTC. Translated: CASSPALGGAGSEQYF.

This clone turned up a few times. The CDR3 loop reads CASRSLDTAGQPQHF. In DNA form, the CDR3 reads TGTGCCAGCAGAAGTTTAGACACAGCCGGACAGCCCCAGCATTTT. This rearrangement joins TRBV27 to TRBJ1-5; D is unclear. Germline V lookup: CDR1 MNHEY, CDR2 SMNVEV (reference sequence). V lost 6 bases and J 7 bases, leaving 19 bases between the germline ends. CDR3 size: 15 residues.

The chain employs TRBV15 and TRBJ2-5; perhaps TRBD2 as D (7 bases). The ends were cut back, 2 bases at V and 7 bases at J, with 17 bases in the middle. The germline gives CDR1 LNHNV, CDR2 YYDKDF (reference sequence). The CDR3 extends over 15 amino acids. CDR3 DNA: TGTGCCACCAGCAGAACCCCCGCAGGGGAGGGGACCCAGTACTTC. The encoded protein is CATSRTPAGEGTQYF.

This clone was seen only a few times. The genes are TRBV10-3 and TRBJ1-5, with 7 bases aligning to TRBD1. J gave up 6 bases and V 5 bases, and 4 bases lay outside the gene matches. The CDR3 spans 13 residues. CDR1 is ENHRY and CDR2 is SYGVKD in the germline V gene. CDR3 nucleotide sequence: TGTGCCATCAGTCTGGACAGGAGTCAGCCCCAGCATTTT. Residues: CAISLDRSQPQHF.

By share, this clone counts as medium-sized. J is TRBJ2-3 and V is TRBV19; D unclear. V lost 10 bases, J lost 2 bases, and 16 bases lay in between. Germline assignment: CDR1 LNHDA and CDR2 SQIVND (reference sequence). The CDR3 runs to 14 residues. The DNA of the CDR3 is TGTGCCACAAATTCGGGCTACGCCACAGATACGCAGTATTTT. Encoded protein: CATNSGYATDTQYF.

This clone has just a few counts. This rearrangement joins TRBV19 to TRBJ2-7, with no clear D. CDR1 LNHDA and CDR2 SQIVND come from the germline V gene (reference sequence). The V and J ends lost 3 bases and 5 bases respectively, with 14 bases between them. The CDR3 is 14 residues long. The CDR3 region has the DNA TGTGCCAGTAGTATGGTGTCTACCTTGGACGAGCAGTACTTC. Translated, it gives CASSMVSTLDEQYF.

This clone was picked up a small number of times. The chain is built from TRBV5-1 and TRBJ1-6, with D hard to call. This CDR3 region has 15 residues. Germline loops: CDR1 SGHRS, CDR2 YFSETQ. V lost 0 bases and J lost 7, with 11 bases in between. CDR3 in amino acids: CASSLVPDFNSPLHF. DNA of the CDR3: TGCGCCAGCAGCTTGGTCCCGGACTTCAATTCACCCCTCCACTTT.

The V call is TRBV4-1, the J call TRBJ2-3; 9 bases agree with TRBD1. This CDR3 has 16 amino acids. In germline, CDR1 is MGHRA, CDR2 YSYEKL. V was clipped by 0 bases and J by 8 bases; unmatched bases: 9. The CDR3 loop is CASSQEQGARLGTQYF. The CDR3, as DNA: TGCGCCAGCAGCCAAGAACAGGGGGCGCGTCTAGGTACGCAGTATTTT.

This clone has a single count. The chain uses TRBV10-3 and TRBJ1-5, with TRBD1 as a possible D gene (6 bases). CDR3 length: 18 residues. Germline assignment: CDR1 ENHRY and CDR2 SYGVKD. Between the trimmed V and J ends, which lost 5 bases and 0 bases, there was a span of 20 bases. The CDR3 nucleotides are TGTGCCATCAGTCCCACGATGAGAGCAGGGGATAGCAATCAGCCCCAGCATTTT. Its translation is CAISPTMRAGDSNQPQHF.

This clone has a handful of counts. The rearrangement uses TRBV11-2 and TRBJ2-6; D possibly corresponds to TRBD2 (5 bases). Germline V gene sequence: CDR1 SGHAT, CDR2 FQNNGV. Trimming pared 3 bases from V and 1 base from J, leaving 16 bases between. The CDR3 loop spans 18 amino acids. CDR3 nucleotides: TGTGCCAGCAGCTTTCGGGGAGCGGTATCATCTGGGGCCAACGTCCTGACTTTC. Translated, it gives CASSFRGAVSSGANVLTF.

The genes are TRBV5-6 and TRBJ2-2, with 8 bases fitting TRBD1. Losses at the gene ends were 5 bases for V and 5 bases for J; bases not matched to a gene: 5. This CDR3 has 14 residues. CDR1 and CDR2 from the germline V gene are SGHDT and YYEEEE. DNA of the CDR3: TGTGCCAGCAGAGACAGGGGACGAACCGGGGAGCTGTTTTTT. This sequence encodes CASRDRGRTGELFF.

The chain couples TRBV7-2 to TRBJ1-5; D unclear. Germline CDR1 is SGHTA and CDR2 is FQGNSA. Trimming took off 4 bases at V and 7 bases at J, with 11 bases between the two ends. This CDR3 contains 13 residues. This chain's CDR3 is CASSSQWEQPQHF. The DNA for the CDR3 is TGTGCCAGCAGCTCCCAGTGGGAACAGCCCCAGCATTTT.

The CDR3 DNA is TGCGCCAGCAGCACCGGACAGGGAAGCACAGATACGCAGTATTTT. Amino acid sequence: CASSTGQGSTDTQYF. The J gene is TRBJ2-3, the V gene TRBV5-1; 8 bases align to TRBD1. J lost 0 bases, V lost 4 bases, and 4 bases had no gene match. Germline V gives CDR1 SGHRS, CDR2 YFSETQ. This CDR3 comprises 15 residues.